This TCR beta chain was identified during a study of blood T cell repertoires in COVID-19. Turning to the study itself: Acute-phase and convalescent COVID-19 samples originated in the United States, Italy and Spain. Nucleic acid was either cDNA or gDNA, and it came from T cells, B-cell-depleted T cells, or PBMCs.

Per the original data handling: How many nucleated cells were present was estimated from reference gene primer amplification. TCRdb's table, derived via immunoSEQ multiplex PCR, lists solely in-frame clones and lacks some. V and J calls and clone size are given by that table; D and trimming were obtained from the DNA. This sample has 150,000 or so clones, with roughly four fifths found just once. There are 15 residues in the CDR3. Between the trimmed V and J ends, which lost 3 bases and 4 bases, there was a span of 16 bases. The germline gives CDR1 SGHKS, CDR2 YYEKEE (reference sequence). The specimen was peripheral blood. V and J are TRBV5-5 and TRBJ2-5, with TRBD2 as a possible D gene (7 bases). This sequence originates from a woman aged 60-75 years with acute or convalescent COVID-19. The DNA of the CDR3 is TGTGCCAGCAGCTCCATGGGGGGGGGCGGAGAGACCCAGTACTTC. This gives the protein CASSSMGGGGETQYF.